The clone carrying this TCR beta chain occurred once. Per the germline V gene, CDR1 is SNHLY and CDR2 is FYNNEI. This CDR3 comprises 14 residues. V lost 6 bases to trimming and J lost 2 bases; unmatched junction nucleotides: 3. The entry originates in a study of blood T cell repertoires in COVID-19. At the level of the study: Acute and convalescent COVID-19 samples came from the United States, Italy and Spain. PBMCs, B-cell-depleted T cells, or T cells were the source of the cDNA or gDNA that made up the material.

Per the authors' pipeline: Quantification of nucleated cells was approximated via reference gene primer amplification. Only in-frame clones appear in the TCRdb table, and some are missing; sequencing was by immunoSEQ multiplex PCR. The V and J calls and clone size come from that table; D and trimming were worked out from the DNA. The sample shows 110,000 to 150,000 clones, roughly 88% of them seen only once. This chain uses TRBV2 with TRBJ1-2, with 10 bases that match TRBD1. This sequence originates from a man in his 60s with active or convalescent COVID-19. Sequenced material: peripheral blood. The CDR3 coding sequence is TGTGCCAGCAGGGGACAGGGGTCAAACTATGGCTACACCTTC. Protein: CASRGQGSNYGYTF. The full variable domain, rest sourced from reference TRBV2 and TRBJ1-2, is EPEVTQTPSHQVTQMGQEVILRCVPISNHLYFYWYRQILGQKVEFLVSFYNNEISEKSEIFDDQFSVERPDGSNFTLKIRSTKLEDSAMYFCASRGQGSNYGYTFGSGTRLTVV.